This T cell receptor beta chain appears in the sequencing data of a study of blood T cell repertoires in COVID-19 (dated by TCRdb to 2018 to 2020). Study-wide context: Samples from collaborators originated in the United States, Italy and Spain and spanned both the acute and convalescent phases of COVID-19. The material from the prospective study consisted of cDNA or gDNA derived from T cells, B-cell-depleted T cells, or PBMCs. The dataset comprised deeply sampled blood TCRbeta repertoires from subjects exposed to, actively infected with, or recovered from COVID-19. The repertoires were released in a freely available public database meant as a resource for research on the immune response to SARS-CoV-2. Samples came from the ongoing ImmuneRACE study (first 160 participants) plus 1,254 subjects from 6 global collaborators. The sample metadata nearly always contained a de-identified subject ID, COVID-19 status, age in years and sex. Where HLA class I and class II types were available, the types were taken from metadata supplied by the sample provider, not from assay-based typing.

Details on this clone: This clone's antigen is unknown. No qualities accompany the bases; no much larger clone lies one base away.

In the prospective study, participants were roughly 18 to 100 years old, resided in 20 to 30 geographic areas of the United States, and were enrolled through a virtual design. To assign participants to cohorts, the prospective study relied on clinical history that participants themselves reported in a screening survey and a study questionnaire. Mobile phlebotomists in the prospective study collected whole blood, serum and a nasopharyngeal or oropharyngeal swab from every participant. Participants in the prospective study had the option to provide additional blood draws and questionnaires over a roughly 2-month period. Blood samples from the prospective study were shipped frozen or at room temperature prior to DNA extraction. The immunoSEQ Assay, a bias-controlled multiplex PCR, was used to amplify TCRbeta CDR3 regions from genomic DNA. The study's processing was this. Nucleated cell counts per sample were estimated from amplification of reference gene primers within the assay. To quantify the absolute abundance of each unique TCRbeta CDR3 rearrangement, sequence reads were collapsed and filtered. For each sample, productive Simpson clonality was calculated as the square root of Simpson's diversity index across productive rearrangements. TCRdb's version of the immuneACCESS table is confined to in-frame rearrangements and falls short of the full clone set. An unresolved V gene accounts for under half of the shortfall where checked; the remainder is of unknown origin. That table supplies the V and J calls and clone size; D and trimming were determined from the DNA. The sample records about 170,000 clones, approximately 82% of which are singletons. Jointly, the top ten make up about 3.6% of the sample.

The study at large found these results: The quantity of clinical and demographic metadata differed by source and by participant and was supplied without curation.

The source of this sequence is a woman aged 50 to 60 in a cohort exposed to, infected with or recovered from COVID-19 (not recorded which). The sequenced material came from PBMCs or T cells enriched from blood (not recorded which).

DNA sequence: TGTGCCAGCAGCGAGGCCCCGGGACAGGGTAGGACTAGCGGGCCTAAAGAGACCCAGTACTTC. Its coded protein is CASSEAPGQGRTSGPKETQYF. In this chain, TRBV9 is recombined with TRBJ2-5; 11 middle bases align to TRBD2. For this chain, trimming is 3 bases at the V end and 3 bases at the J end, and the number of junction bases without a gene match is 22. For CDR1 and CDR2, the germline V gene lists SGDLS and YYNGEE. Reading from cysteine to phenylalanine, the CDR3 counts 21 amino acids. The CDR3 DNA has 63 bases and is translated from base 1.